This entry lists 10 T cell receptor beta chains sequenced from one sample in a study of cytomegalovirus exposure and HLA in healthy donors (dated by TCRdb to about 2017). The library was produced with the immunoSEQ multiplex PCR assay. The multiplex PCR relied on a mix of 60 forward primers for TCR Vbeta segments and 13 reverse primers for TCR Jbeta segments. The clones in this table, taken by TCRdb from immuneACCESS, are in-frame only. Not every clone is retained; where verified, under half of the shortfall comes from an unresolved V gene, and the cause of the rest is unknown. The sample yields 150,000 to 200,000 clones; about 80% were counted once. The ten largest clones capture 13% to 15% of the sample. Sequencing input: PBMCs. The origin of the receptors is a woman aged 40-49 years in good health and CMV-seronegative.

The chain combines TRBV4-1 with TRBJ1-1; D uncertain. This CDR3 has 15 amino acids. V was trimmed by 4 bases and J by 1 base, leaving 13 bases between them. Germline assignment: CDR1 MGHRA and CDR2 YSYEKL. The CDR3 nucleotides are TGCGCCAGCAGCCCCAGAGGAATTTGGAACACTGAAGCTTTCTTT. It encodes CASSPRGIWNTEAFF.

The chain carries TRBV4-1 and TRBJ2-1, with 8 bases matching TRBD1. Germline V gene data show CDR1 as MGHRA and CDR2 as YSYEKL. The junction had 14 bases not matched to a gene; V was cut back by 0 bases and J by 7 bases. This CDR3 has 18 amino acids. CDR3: CASSQEGIGQTGANEQFF. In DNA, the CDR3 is TGCGCCAGCAGCCAAGAAGGAATTGGGCAGACAGGGGCAAATGAGCAGTTCTTC.

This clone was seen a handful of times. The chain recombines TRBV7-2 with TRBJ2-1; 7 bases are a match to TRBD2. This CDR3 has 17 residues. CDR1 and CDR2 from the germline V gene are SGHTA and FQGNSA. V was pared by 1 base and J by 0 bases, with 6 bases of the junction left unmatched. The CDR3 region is CASSLVLAASSYNEQFF. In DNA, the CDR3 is TGTGCCAGCAGCTTAGTCCTAGCGGCTAGCTCCTACAATGAGCAGTTCTTC.

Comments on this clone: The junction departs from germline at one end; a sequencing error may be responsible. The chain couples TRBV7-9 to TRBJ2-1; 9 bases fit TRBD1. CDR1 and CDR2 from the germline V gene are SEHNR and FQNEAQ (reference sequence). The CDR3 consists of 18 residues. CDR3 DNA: TGTTCCAGCAGCCCCGGGACAGGGCCTCCCCCCTACTACAATGAGCAGTTCTTC. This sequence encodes CSSSPGTGPPPYYNEQFF.

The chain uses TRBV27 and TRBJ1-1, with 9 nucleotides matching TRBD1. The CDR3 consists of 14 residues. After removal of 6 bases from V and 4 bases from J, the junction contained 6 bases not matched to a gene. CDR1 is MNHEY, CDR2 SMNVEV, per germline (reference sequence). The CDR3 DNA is TGTGCCAGCAGACCACGGACAGGGGTCACTGAAGCTTTCTTT. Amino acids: CASRPRTGVTEAFF.

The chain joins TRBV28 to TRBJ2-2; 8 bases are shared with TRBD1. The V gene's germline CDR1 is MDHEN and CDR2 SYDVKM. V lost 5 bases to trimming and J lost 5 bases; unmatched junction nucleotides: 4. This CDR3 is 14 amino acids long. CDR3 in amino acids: CASSQGASTGELFF. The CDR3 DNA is TGTGCCAGCAGTCAGGGGGCATCGACCGGGGAGCTGTTTTTT.

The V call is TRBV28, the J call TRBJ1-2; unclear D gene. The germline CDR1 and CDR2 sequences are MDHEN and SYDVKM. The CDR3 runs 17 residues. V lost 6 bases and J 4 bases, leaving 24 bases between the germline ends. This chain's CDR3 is CASRTRGKGSSVYGYTF. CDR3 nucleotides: TGTGCCAGCAGGACTCGGGGTAAGGGAAGTTCGGTCTATGGCTACACCTTC.

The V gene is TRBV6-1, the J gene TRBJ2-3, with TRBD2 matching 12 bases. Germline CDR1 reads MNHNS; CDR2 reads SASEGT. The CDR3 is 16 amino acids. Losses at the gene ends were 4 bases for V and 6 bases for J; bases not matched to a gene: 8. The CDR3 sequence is CASSAASGRAGDTQYF. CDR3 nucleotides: TGTGCCAGCAGTGCCGCTAGCGGGAGGGCGGGGGATACGCAGTATTTT.

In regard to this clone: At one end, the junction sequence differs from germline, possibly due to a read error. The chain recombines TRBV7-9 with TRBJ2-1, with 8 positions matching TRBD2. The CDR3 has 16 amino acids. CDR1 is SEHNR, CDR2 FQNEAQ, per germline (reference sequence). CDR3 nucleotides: TGTTCCAGCAGCTCCCTTCCGGCGGGAGGACTCCATGAGCAGTTCTTC. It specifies CSSSSLPAGGLHEQFF.

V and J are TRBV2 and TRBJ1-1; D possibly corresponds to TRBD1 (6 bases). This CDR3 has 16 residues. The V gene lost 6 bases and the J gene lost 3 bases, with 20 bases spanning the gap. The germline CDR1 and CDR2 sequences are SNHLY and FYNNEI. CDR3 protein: CASRPGGGRVDTEAFF. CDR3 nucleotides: TGTGCCAGCAGGCCCGGGGGGGGGCGGGTAGACACTGAAGCTTTCTTT.